One sample yielded the 16 T cell receptor beta chains listed below, sequenced in a study of T cell responses to AZD1222 COVID-19 vaccine. Produced via immunoSEQ multiplex PCR; TCRdb's table is partial and in-frame only. The sample gives approximately 150,000 clones, approximately 93% of which show up once; about 0.9% is in the top ten. The sample consisted of peripheral blood, taken on day 0 of AZD1222 vaccination. These receptors all stem from an adult in good health.

This sequence joins TRBV6-4 and TRBJ2-3; tentatively, D is TRBD2 (6 bases). The V and J ends lost 4 bases and 7 bases respectively, with 27 bases between them. The CDR3 totals 18 residues. Looked up from germline, CDR1 is MRHNA and CDR2 is SNTAGT. The CDR3 protein is CASSVRPQGLGGVNTQYF. The CDR3 DNA is TGTGCCAGCAGTGTCCGCCCCCAGGGACTGGGTGGCGTGAATACGCAGTATTTT.

This clone has just one count. In DNA, the CDR3 is TGTGCCTGGAGCCTATTAAACATTCAGTACTTC. Protein product: CAWSLLNIQYF. The rearrangement links TRBV30 to TRBJ2-4; no clear D. The CDR3 consists of 11 residues. V lost 3 bases and J lost 6, with 6 bases in between. Germline V lookup: CDR1 GTSNPN, CDR2 SVGIG (reference sequence).

This chain connects TRBV5-6 to TRBJ2-3; the D gene is possibly TRBD2 (5 bases). With 3 bases removed from V and 7 bases from J, the gap between germline ends came to 18 bases. Germline V lookup: CDR1 SGHDT, CDR2 YYEEEE. CDR3 size: 15 residues. CDR3 region: CASSSPLEGKNTQYF. In DNA form, the CDR3 reads TGTGCCAGCAGCTCCCCTCTTGAGGGTAAGAATACGCAGTATTTT. The variable domain in full, completed from reference TRBV5-6 and TRBJ2-3, reads DAGVTQSPTHLIKTRGQQVTLRCSPKSGHDTVSWYQQALGQGPQFIFQYYEEEERQRGNFPDRFSGHQFPNYSSELNVNALLLGDSALYLCASSSPLEGKNTQYFGPGTRLTVL.

The V call is TRBV6-4, the J call TRBJ2-1; TRBD2 matches 9 bases. V dropped 3 bases and J dropped 0; count of bases not matched to a gene: 0. Germline V gives CDR1 MRHNA, CDR2 SNTAGT. The CDR3 runs 15 residues. CDR3 amino acids: CASSERGGSYNEQFF. CDR3 nucleotide sequence: TGTGCCAGCAGTGAGCGGGGGGGCTCCTACAATGAGCAGTTCTTC.

This chain connects TRBV6-5 to TRBJ1-3; no reliable D call. Between the trimmed V and J ends, which lost 6 bases and 1 base, there was a span of 10 bases. CDR1 is MNHEY, CDR2 SVGAGI, per germline. CDR3 size: 14 residues. The CDR3 loop is CASRTQLSGNTIYF. CDR3 DNA sequence: TGTGCCAGCAGGACACAGTTGTCTGGAAACACCATATATTTT.

This chain uses TRBV2 with TRBJ1-5, with TRBD1 identical over 7 bases. Losses at the gene ends were 1 base for V and 5 bases for J; bases not matched to a gene: 2. Germline V lookup: CDR1 SNHLY, CDR2 FYNNEI. This CDR3 contains 14 residues. The CDR3: CASSEGGGYQPQHF. CDR3 nucleotide sequence: TGTGCCAGCAGTGAAGGAGGGGGCTATCAGCCCCAGCATTTT. Together with reference TRBV2 and TRBJ1-5, the CDR3 gives the full variable domain: EPEVTQTPSHQVTQMGQEVILRCVPISNHLYFYWYRQILGQKVEFLVSFYNNEISEKSEIFDDQFSVERPDGSNFTLKIRSTKLEDSAMYFCASSEGGGYQPQHFGDGTRLSIL.

This chain connects TRBV6-5 to TRBJ2-6; 7 bases are a match to TRBD2. The CDR3 has 15 amino acids. Germline lookup yields CDR1 MNHEY and CDR2 SVGAGI. Unmatched junction bases numbered 3, after V lost 7 bases and J lost 0 bases. CDR3 protein: CASMGGVSGANVLTF. CDR3 bases: TGTGCCAGCATGGGGGGGGTCTCTGGGGCCAACGTCCTGACTTTC.

The V call is TRBV19, the J call TRBJ2-7; TRBD1 aligns across 7 bases. CDR3 length: 14 residues. J was trimmed by 5 bases and V by 3 bases; bases with no gene match: 7. Germline-derived CDR1 and CDR2 are LNHDA and SQIVND (reference sequence). The CDR3 DNA sequence: TGTGCCAGTAGTATTCCCGGACAGGTCCACGAGCAGTACTTC. Translation gives CASSIPGQVHEQYF.

The J gene is TRBJ2-5, the V gene TRBV9, with TRBD2 matching over 12 bases. The V segment lost 0 bases and the J segment 4 bases; nucleotides outside the gene matches: 13. The CDR3 runs 19 residues. In germline, CDR1 is SGDLS, CDR2 YYNGEE. CDR3 bases: TGTGCCAGCAGCGTAGAAGGGGACAGTCTAGCGGGGGGGCGAGAGACCCAGTACTTC. Protein sequence: CASSVEGDSLAGGRETQYF.

The chain couples TRBV5-6 to TRBJ1-2; D is uncertain. CDR1 and CDR2 (germline): SGHDT, YYEEEE. V was clipped by 0 bases and J by 4 bases, with 7 bases between them. The CDR3 extends over 13 amino acids. The CDR3 reads CASSLEGLYGYTF. The CDR3 nucleotides are TGTGCCAGCAGCTTGGAAGGGCTCTATGGCTACACCTTC.

In this sample, this clone turned up once. The chain employs TRBV12-3 or TRBV12-4 and TRBJ1-5; D gene ambiguous. The CDR3 runs 13 residues. The V end was cut by 1 base, the J end by 6 bases, with 7 bases between. The CDR3: CASSLERSQPQHF. The CDR3 DNA sequence: TGTGCCAGCAGTTTAGAACGGAGTCAGCCCCAGCATTTT.

CDR3 sequence: CASSMTDSANYGYTF. DNA of the CDR3: TGTGCCAGTAGTATGACAGACTCAGCTAACTATGGCTACACCTTC. The chain has TRBV19 and TRBJ1-2; D is possibly TRBD1 (5 bases). V dropped 3 bases and J dropped 0 bases, with 11 bases sitting between them. In germline, CDR1 is LNHDA, CDR2 SQIVND (reference sequence). There are 15 residues in the CDR3.

The rearrangement uses TRBV5-1 and TRBJ2-1; 11 bases align to TRBD2. Germline V gene sequence: CDR1 SGHRS, CDR2 YFSETQ. The V gene end was trimmed by 4 bases and the J gene end by 9 bases; junction bases not matched to a gene: 12. The CDR3 spans 16 residues. In DNA, the CDR3 is TGCGCCAGCAGCCTCTTGACTAGCGGGACCTTGAGTGAGCAGTTCTTC. Residues: CASSLLTSGTLSEQFF.

The chain couples TRBV19 to TRBJ1-3; 10 bases map to TRBD1. The CDR3 runs 16 residues. CDR1 is LNHDA and CDR2 is SQIVND in the germline V gene (reference sequence). Trimming at V came to 7 bases and at J to 0 bases, leaving 6 bases not matched to a gene. As DNA, the CDR3 is TGTGCCAGTAACCTTGGGGACAGGGGCTCTGGAAACACCATATATTTT. This gives the protein CASNLGDRGSGNTIYF.

The rearrangement joins TRBV27 to TRBJ2-7; the D gene is possibly TRBD1 (6 bases). V gave up 2 bases and J gave up 4 bases, with 9 bases separating them. Looked up from germline, CDR1 is MNHEY and CDR2 is SMNVEV (reference sequence). The CDR3 runs to 13 residues. The CDR3 spells CASSLNRDYEQYF. DNA of the CDR3: TGTGCCAGCAGTTTAAACAGGGATTACGAGCAGTACTTC.

CDR3 protein: CASSLGTNQPQHF. DNA of the CDR3: TGTGCCAGCAGCTTAGGGACCAATCAGCCCCAGCATTTT. The V gene is TRBV7-9, the J gene TRBJ1-5; no definite D call. Per germline, CDR1 SEHNR and CDR2 FQNEAQ (reference sequence). CDR3 length equals 13 residues. Trimming stripped 1 base from V and 3 bases from J, with 4 bases between.